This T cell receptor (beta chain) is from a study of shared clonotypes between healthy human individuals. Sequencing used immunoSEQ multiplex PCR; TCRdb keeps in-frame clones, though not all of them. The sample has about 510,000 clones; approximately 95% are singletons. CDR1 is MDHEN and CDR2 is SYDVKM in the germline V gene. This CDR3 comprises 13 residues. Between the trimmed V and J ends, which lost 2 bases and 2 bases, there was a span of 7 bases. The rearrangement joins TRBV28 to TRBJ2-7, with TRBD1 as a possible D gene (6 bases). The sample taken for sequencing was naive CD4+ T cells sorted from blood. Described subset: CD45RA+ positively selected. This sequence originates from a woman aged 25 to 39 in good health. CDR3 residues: CASSLGDTYEQYF. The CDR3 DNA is TGTGCCAGCAGTTTAGGGGACACCTACGAGCAGTACTTC.